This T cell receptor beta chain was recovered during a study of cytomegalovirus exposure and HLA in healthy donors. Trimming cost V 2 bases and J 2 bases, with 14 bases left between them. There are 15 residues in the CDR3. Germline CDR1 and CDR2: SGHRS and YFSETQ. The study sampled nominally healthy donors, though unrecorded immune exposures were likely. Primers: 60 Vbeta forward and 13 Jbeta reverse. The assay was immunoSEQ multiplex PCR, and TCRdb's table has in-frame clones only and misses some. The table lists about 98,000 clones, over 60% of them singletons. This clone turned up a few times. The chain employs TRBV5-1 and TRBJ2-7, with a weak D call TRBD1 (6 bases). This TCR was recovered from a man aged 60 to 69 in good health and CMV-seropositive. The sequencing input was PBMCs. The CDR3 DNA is TGCGCCAGCAGCTTATCGGGACAACCAACCTACGAGCAGTACTTC. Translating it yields CASSLSGQPTYEQYF.